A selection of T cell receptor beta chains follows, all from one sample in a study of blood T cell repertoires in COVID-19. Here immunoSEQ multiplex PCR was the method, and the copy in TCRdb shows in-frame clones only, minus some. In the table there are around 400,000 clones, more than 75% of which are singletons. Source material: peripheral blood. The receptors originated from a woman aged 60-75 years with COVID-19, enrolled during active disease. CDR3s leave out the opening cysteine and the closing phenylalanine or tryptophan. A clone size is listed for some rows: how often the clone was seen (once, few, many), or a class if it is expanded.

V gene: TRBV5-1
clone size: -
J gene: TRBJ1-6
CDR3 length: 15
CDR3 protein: ASSLIAASSYNSPLH

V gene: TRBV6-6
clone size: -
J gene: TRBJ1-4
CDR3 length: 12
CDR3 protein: ASSYDRTNEKLF

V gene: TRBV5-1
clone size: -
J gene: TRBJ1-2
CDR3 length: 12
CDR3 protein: ASSLAADSYGYT

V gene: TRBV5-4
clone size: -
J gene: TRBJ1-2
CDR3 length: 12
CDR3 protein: ASSLGTEIYGYT

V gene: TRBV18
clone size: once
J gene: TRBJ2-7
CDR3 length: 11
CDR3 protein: ASSPDRAYEQY

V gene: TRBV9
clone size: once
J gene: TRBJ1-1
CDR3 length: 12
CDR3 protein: ASTDDRVDTEAF

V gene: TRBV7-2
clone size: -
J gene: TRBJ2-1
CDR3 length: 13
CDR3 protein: ASSSRQGGYGEQF

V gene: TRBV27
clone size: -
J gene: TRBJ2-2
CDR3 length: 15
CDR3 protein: ASSLFPQSRNTGELF

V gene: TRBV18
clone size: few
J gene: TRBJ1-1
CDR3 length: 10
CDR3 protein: ASSPRLTEAF

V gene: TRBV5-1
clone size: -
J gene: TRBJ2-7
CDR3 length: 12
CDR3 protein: ASSLLSTGGEQY

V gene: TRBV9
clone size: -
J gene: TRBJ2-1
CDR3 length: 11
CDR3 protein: ASSPPVSSEQF

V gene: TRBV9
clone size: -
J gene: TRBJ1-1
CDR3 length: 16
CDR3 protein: ASSVSREGGKLDTEAF

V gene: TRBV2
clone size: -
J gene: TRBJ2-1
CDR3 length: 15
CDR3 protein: ASRGLKTVGSVSPGF

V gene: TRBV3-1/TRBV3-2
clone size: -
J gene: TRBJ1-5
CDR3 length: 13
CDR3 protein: ASSYAGQGNQPQH

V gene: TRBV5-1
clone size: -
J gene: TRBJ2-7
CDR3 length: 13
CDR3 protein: ASSPGWDKGNEQY

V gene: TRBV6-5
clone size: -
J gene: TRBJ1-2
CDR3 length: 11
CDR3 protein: ASSYSGGYGYT

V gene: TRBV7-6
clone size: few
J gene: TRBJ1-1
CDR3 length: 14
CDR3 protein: ASSPTPTGLNTEAF

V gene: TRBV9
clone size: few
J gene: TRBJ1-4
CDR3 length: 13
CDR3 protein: ASSSTGQWGEKLF

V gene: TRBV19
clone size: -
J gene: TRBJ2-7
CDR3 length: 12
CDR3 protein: ASSIGTVPYEQY

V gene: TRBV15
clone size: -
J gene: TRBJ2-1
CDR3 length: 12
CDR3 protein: ATSRSGTGNEQF

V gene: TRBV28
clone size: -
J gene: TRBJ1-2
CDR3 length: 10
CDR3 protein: ASSPGVSGYT

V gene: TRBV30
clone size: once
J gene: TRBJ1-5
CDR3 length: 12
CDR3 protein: AWSDGRVNQPQH

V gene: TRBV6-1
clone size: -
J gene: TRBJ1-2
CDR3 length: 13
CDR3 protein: ASSERWQGARGYT

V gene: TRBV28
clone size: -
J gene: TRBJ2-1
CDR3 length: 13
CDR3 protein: ASSRSGGSYNEQF

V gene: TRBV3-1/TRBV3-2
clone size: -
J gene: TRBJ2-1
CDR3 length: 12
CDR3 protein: ASSPWAIPGEQF

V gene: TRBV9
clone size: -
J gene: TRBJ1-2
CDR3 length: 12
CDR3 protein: ASSARQGGYGYT

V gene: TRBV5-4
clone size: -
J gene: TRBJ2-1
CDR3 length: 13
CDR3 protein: ASSQGTVSYNEQF

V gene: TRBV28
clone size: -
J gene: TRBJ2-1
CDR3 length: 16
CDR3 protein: ASSLSENVGGRRGEQF

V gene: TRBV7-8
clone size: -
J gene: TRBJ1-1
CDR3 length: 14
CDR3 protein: ASSLIPQGRDTEAF

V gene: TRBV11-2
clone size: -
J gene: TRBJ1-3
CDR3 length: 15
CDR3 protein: ASSLDLYTGGGNTIY

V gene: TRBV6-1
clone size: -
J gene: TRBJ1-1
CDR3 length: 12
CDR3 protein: ASSETRGSTEAF

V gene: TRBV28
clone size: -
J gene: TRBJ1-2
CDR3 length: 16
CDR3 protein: ASSLLSRETFPLGGYT

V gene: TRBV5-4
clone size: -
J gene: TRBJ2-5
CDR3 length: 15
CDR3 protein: ASSLVASGGNQETQY

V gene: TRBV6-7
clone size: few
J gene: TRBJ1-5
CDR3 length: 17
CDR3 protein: ASSFLRDRGPDSNQPQH

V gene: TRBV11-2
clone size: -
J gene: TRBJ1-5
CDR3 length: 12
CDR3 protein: ASSLGRFNQPQH